This T cell receptor beta chain was identified during a study of shared clonotypes between healthy human individuals. Overall study: Those who served as donors were a couple of women and a few men between the ages of 18 and 49.

Splitting the CD4+ cells yielded a CD45RA+ naive subset and a CD45RA-negative memory subset. General study points: Relative to clonotypes present in all four donors, those not shared had lower generation probabilities.

Produced via immunoSEQ multiplex PCR; TCRdb's table is partial and in-frame only. The sample lists 2.5 million or so clones; around nine tenths were seen once. This CDR3 region has 13 residues. Germline assignment: CDR1 SEHNR and CDR2 FQNEAQ (reference sequence). V lost 3 bases, J lost 6 bases, and 12 bases lay in between. About this clone itself: Its antigen remains unidentified.

Sample: naive CD4+ T cells sorted from blood. Indicated subset: CD45RA+ positively selected. The chain carries TRBV7-9 and TRBJ2-7; TRBD1 might be the D (5 bases). The receptor was isolated from a man aged 18 to 29 in good health. CDR3 sequence reads: CASSFSREGEQYF. The CDR3 nucleotides are TGTGCCAGCAGCTTCTCCAGGGAAGGCGAGCAGTACTTC.